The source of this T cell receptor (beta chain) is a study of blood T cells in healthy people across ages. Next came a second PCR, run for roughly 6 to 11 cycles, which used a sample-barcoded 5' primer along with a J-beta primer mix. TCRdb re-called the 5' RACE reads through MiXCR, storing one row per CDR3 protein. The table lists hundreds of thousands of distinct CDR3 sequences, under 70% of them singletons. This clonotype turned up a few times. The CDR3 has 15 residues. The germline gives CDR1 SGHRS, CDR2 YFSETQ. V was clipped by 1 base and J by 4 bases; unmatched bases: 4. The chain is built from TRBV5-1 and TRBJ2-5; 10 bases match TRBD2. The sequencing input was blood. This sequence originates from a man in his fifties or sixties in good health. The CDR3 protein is CASSLSGGAPETQYF. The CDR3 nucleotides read TGCGCCAGCAGCTTGAGCGGGGGGGCCCCAGAGACCCAGTACTTC.